The rows below give T cell receptor beta chains drawn from one sample of a study of OX40 agonist ivuxolimab in advanced cancers. Data came from immunoSEQ multiplex PCR; TCRdb stores just in-frame clones and leaves some out. This sample has approximately 47,000 clones; roughly 89% occur once, and the top ten carry over 9%. The input for sequencing was CD4+ or CD8+ T cells sorted from blood, taken in a trial of the OX40 agonist ivuxolimab. These receptors all come from an adult with an advanced solid tumor such as melanoma, head and neck, liver or kidney cancer. Both conserved end residues are part of each CDR3. A D gene is named only where the DNA matches it firmly. Expanded clones get a size class; other rows say once, few or many, or leave the size out.

abundance: .; d_gene: .; j_gene: TRBJ2-1; v_gene: TRBV11-3; CDR3aa: CASSSRDLDNEQFF; CDR3nt: TGTGCCAGCAGCTCCCGGGACTTAGACAATGAGCAGTTCTTC
abundance: .; d_gene: .; j_gene: TRBJ2-2; v_gene: TRBV6-5; CDR3aa: CASSFGGTGELFF; CDR3nt: TGTGCCAGCAGTTTTGGGGGGACCGGGGAGCTGTTTTTT
abundance: .; d_gene: .; j_gene: TRBJ2-7; v_gene: TRBV7-6; CDR3aa: CASRARGTYEQYF; CDR3nt: TGTGCCAGCAGGGCTAGGGGTACCTACGAGCAGTACTTC
abundance: .; d_gene: .; j_gene: TRBJ2-3; v_gene: TRBV25-1; CDR3aa: CASATGSTNTDTQYF; CDR3nt: TGTGCCAGCGCCACAGGGTCCACAAACACAGATACGCAGTATTTT
abundance: .; d_gene: TRBD1; j_gene: TRBJ1-3; v_gene: TRBV7-6; CDR3aa: CASSFNRGLKSGNTIYF; CDR3nt: TGTGCCAGCAGCTTTAACAGGGGGCTTAAATCTGGAAACACCATATATTTT
abundance: few; d_gene: .; j_gene: TRBJ1-4; v_gene: TRBV5-5; CDR3aa: CASNWGWGRLFF; CDR3nt: TGTGCCAGCAACTGGGGCTGGGGTAGACTGTTTTTT
abundance: .; d_gene: .; j_gene: TRBJ2-7; v_gene: TRBV7-5; CDR3aa: CVRSLWNFYEQYF; CDR3nt: TGTGTCAGAAGCTTATGGAACTTCTACGAGCAGTACTTC
abundance: .; d_gene: TRBD2; j_gene: TRBJ2-1; v_gene: TRBV2; CDR3aa: CASSLTSGSSYNEQFF; CDR3nt: TGTGCCAGCAGTTTGACTAGCGGGAGTTCCTACAATGAGCAGTTCTTC
abundance: .; d_gene: .; j_gene: TRBJ2-1; v_gene: TRBV27; CDR3aa: CASSLYNEQFF; CDR3nt: TGTGCCAGCAGTTTGTACAATGAGCAGTTCTTC
abundance: .; d_gene: .; j_gene: TRBJ1-5; v_gene: TRBV4-2; CDR3aa: CASSQRGSNQPQHF; CDR3nt: TGTGCCAGCAGCCAAAGGGGTAGCAATCAGCCCCAGCATTTT
abundance: .; d_gene: TRBD1; j_gene: TRBJ2-1; v_gene: TRBV25-1; CDR3aa: CASSPRKGTDTYNEQFF; CDR3nt: TGTGCCAGCAGTCCAAGAAAAGGGACAGATACCTACAATGAGCAGTTCTTC
abundance: .; d_gene: .; j_gene: TRBJ1-6; v_gene: TRBV7-2; CDR3aa: CASSFPGDNSPLHF; CDR3nt: TGTGCCAGCAGCTTTCCAGGGGATAATTCACCCCTCCACTTT
abundance: .; d_gene: .; j_gene: TRBJ1-1; v_gene: TRBV19; CDR3aa: CASSIGRARGNTEAFF; CDR3nt: TGTGCCAGTAGTATAGGGAGGGCCAGGGGGAACACTGAAGCTTTCTTT
abundance: .; d_gene: .; j_gene: TRBJ2-7; v_gene: TRBV30; CDR3aa: CAWKGPSNSYEQYF; CDR3nt: TGTGCCTGGAAGGGGCCTTCTAACTCCTACGAGCAGTACTTC
abundance: .; d_gene: .; j_gene: TRBJ2-5; v_gene: TRBV9; CDR3aa: CASSPARTTPETQYF; CDR3nt: TGTGCCAGCAGCCCCGCGAGGACTACCCCAGAGACCCAGTACTTC
abundance: .; d_gene: .; j_gene: TRBJ2-1; v_gene: TRBV29-1; CDR3aa: CSSWDSPGNEQFF; CDR3nt: TGCAGCTCCTGGGACTCCCCCGGCAATGAGCAGTTCTTC
abundance: .; d_gene: .; j_gene: TRBJ1-2; v_gene: TRBV6-5; CDR3aa: CASSREGYTF; CDR3nt: TGTGCCAGCAGTCGAGAGGGCTACACCTTC
abundance: .; d_gene: .; j_gene: TRBJ2-2; v_gene: TRBV19; CDR3aa: CASSIPGELFF; CDR3nt: TGTGCCAGTAGTATCCCCGGGGAGCTGTTTTTT
abundance: once; d_gene: .; j_gene: TRBJ1-1; v_gene: TRBV6-5; CDR3aa: CASSTGLNTEAFF; CDR3nt: TGTGCCAGCAGTACAGGACTGAACACTGAAGCTTTCTTT
abundance: .; d_gene: .; j_gene: TRBJ2-2; v_gene: TRBV11-2; CDR3aa: CASSSDMRELFF; CDR3nt: TGTGCCAGCAGCTCCGACATGCGGGAGCTGTTTTTT
abundance: .; d_gene: .; j_gene: TRBJ2-2; v_gene: TRBV11-3; CDR3aa: CASTTTWGSGELFF; CDR3nt: TGTGCCAGCACCACCACGTGGGGGTCCGGGGAGCTGTTTTTT
abundance: .; d_gene: .; j_gene: TRBJ1-2; v_gene: TRBV27; CDR3aa: CASSLRGLYGYTF; CDR3nt: TGTGCCAGCAGTTTAAGGGGACTCTATGGCTACACCTTC
abundance: .; d_gene: .; j_gene: TRBJ2-1; v_gene: TRBV6-5; CDR3aa: CASSYSSTYNEQFF; CDR3nt: TGTGCCAGCAGTTACTCGAGTACCTACAATGAGCAGTTCTTC
abundance: .; d_gene: TRBD2; j_gene: TRBJ2-3; v_gene: TRBV30; CDR3aa: CAWNWLAGGTDTQYF; CDR3nt: TGTGCCTGGAACTGGCTAGCGGGCGGCACAGATACGCAGTATTTT
abundance: .; d_gene: .; j_gene: TRBJ2-2; v_gene: TRBV4-1; CDR3aa: CASSQRPGEAGELFF; CDR3nt: TGCGCCAGCAGCCAGAGGCCGGGGGAGGCCGGGGAGCTGTTTTTT
abundance: .; d_gene: TRBD1; j_gene: TRBJ2-7; v_gene: TRBV25-1; CDR3aa: CASSEDRDSKSYEQYF; CDR3nt: TGTGCCAGCAGTGAAGACCGGGACAGCAAGTCCTACGAGCAGTACTTC
abundance: .; d_gene: .; j_gene: TRBJ2-5; v_gene: TRBV29-1; CDR3aa: CSVDWLDETQYF; CDR3nt: TGCAGCGTTGATTGGCTAGATGAGACCCAGTACTTC
abundance: .; d_gene: .; j_gene: TRBJ2-7; v_gene: TRBV5-1; CDR3aa: CASREGGNEQYF; CDR3nt: TGCGCCAGCCGGGAAGGGGGGAACGAGCAGTACTTC
abundance: .; d_gene: TRBD2; j_gene: TRBJ2-7; v_gene: TRBV6-5; CDR3aa: CASSLGGGAFYEQYF; CDR3nt: TGTGCCAGCAGTTTAGGCGGGGGGGCATTTTACGAGCAGTACTTC
abundance: .; d_gene: .; j_gene: TRBJ1-2; v_gene: TRBV19; CDR3aa: CASSIHKADGYTF; CDR3nt: TGTGCCAGTAGTATCCACAAGGCGGATGGCTACACCTTC
abundance: few; d_gene: .; j_gene: TRBJ1-2; v_gene: TRBV14; CDR3aa: CASSLGTPWGYTF; CDR3nt: TGTGCCAGCAGCCTCGGGACTCCATGGGGCTACACCTTC
abundance: .; d_gene: TRBD2; j_gene: TRBJ2-7; v_gene: TRBV2; CDR3aa: CASSVPTSGSSTLYEQYF; CDR3nt: TGTGCCAGCAGTGTTCCCACTAGCGGGAGTTCCACCCTTTACGAGCAGTACTTC
abundance: once; d_gene: TRBD2; j_gene: TRBJ2-2; v_gene: TRBV7-8; CDR3aa: CATQGTSGSNTGELFF; CDR3nt: TGTGCCACCCAAGGAACTAGCGGGAGTAACACCGGGGAGCTGTTTTTT
abundance: .; d_gene: .; j_gene: TRBJ2-1; v_gene: TRBV4-2; CDR3aa: CASSQDILGAEVQFF; CDR3nt: TGTGCCAGCAGCCAAGATATCCTAGGGGCCGAGGTACAGTTCTTC
abundance: once; d_gene: .; j_gene: TRBJ1-2; v_gene: TRBV27; CDR3aa: CASSKLTGGYGYTF; CDR3nt: TGTGCCAGCAGCAAGCTGACAGGTGGCTATGGCTACACCTTC
abundance: .; d_gene: .; j_gene: TRBJ1-1; v_gene: TRBV9; CDR3aa: CASSEDSWNTEAFF; CDR3nt: TGTGCCAGCAGCGAGGACAGTTGGAACACTGAAGCTTTCTTT
abundance: .; d_gene: .; j_gene: TRBJ1-4; v_gene: TRBV4-1; CDR3aa: CASSQDFPIATNEKLFF; CDR3nt: TGCGCCAGCAGCCAAGATTTTCCAATTGCAACTAATGAAAAACTGTTTTTT
abundance: .; d_gene: TRBD2; j_gene: TRBJ2-5; v_gene: TRBV9; CDR3aa: CASSQRTSGFQETQYF; CDR3nt: TGTGCCAGCAGCCAACGGACTAGCGGGTTCCAAGAGACCCAGTACTTC
abundance: .; d_gene: .; j_gene: TRBJ1-3; v_gene: TRBV15; CDR3aa: CATSWGPNMPIYF; CDR3nt: TGTGCCACCAGCTGGGGCCCCAATATGCCCATATATTTT
abundance: .; d_gene: .; j_gene: TRBJ1-1; v_gene: TRBV29-1; CDR3aa: CSVEGRTEAFF; CDR3nt: TGCAGCGTTGAAGGGAGGACTGAAGCTTTCTTT
abundance: few; d_gene: .; j_gene: TRBJ1-1; v_gene: TRBV30; CDR3aa: CAYRWENTEAFF; CDR3nt: TGTGCCTACAGGTGGGAGAACACTGAAGCTTTCTTT
abundance: .; d_gene: .; j_gene: TRBJ1-1; v_gene: TRBV4-3; CDR3aa: CASSQITSPGLAFF; CDR3nt: TGCGCCAGCAGCCAAATAACGAGTCCAGGTCTGGCTTTCTTT
abundance: .; d_gene: TRBD2; j_gene: TRBJ2-5; v_gene: TRBV30; CDR3aa: CAWDASGGQETQYF; CDR3nt: TGTGCCTGGGACGCTAGCGGGGGCCAAGAGACCCAGTACTTC
abundance: .; d_gene: TRBD1; j_gene: TRBJ1-1; v_gene: TRBV5-4; CDR3aa: CASSRDRANTEAFF; CDR3nt: TGTGCCAGCAGCCGAGACAGGGCTAACACTGAAGCTTTCTTT
abundance: .; d_gene: .; j_gene: TRBJ1-1; v_gene: TRBV6-1; CDR3aa: CASSELPGRDDEAFF; CDR3nt: TGTGCCAGCAGTGAATTACCCGGACGAGACGATGAAGCTTTCTTT
abundance: .; d_gene: .; j_gene: TRBJ2-2; v_gene: TRBV11-3; CDR3aa: CASSSNRVPGELFF; CDR3nt: TGTGCCAGCAGCTCAAACAGGGTCCCCGGGGAGCTGTTTTTT
abundance: few; d_gene: .; j_gene: TRBJ1-4; v_gene: TRBV7-9; CDR3aa: CASSLPRGEKLFF; CDR3nt: TGTGCCAGCAGCTTACCCCGAGGAGAAAAACTGTTTTTT
abundance: .; d_gene: .; j_gene: TRBJ2-3; v_gene: TRBV4-2; CDR3aa: CASSQATTGVVTDTQYF; CDR3nt: TGTGCCAGCAGCCAAGCTACAACGGGAGTAGTTACAGATACGCAGTATTTT
abundance: once; d_gene: .; j_gene: TRBJ1-2; v_gene: TRBV14; CDR3aa: CASSSDSYGYTF; CDR3nt: TGTGCCAGCAGCTCTGATAGCTATGGCTACACCTTC
abundance: .; d_gene: .; j_gene: TRBJ2-2; v_gene: TRBV7-6; CDR3aa: CASSSRLGSGELFF; CDR3nt: TGTGCCAGCAGCTCCCGACTAGGTTCCGGGGAGCTGTTTTTT
abundance: few; d_gene: .; j_gene: TRBJ2-3; v_gene: TRBV6-4; CDR3aa: CASSLGQGLRTDTQYF; CDR3nt: TGTGCCAGCAGCCTTGGGCAGGGACTGCGCACAGATACGCAGTATTTT
abundance: few; d_gene: .; j_gene: TRBJ2-2; v_gene: TRBV7-8; CDR3aa: CASLPISYSNTGELFF; CDR3nt: TGTGCCAGTTTACCCATCAGTTACTCGAACACCGGGGAGCTGTTTTTT
abundance: .; d_gene: .; j_gene: TRBJ2-1; v_gene: TRBV29-1; CDR3aa: CSVEGSNNEQFF; CDR3nt: TGCAGCGTTGAAGGCAGTAACAATGAGCAGTTCTTC
abundance: .; d_gene: TRBD1; j_gene: TRBJ2-7; v_gene: TRBV30; CDR3aa: CAWSWGTGEREQYF; CDR3nt: TGTGCCTGGAGTTGGGGGACAGGGGAGAGGGAGCAGTACTTC
abundance: once; d_gene: .; j_gene: TRBJ2-7; v_gene: TRBV11-3; CDR3aa: CASSSLGINYEQYF; CDR3nt: TGTGCCAGCAGCAGCCTCGGGATTAACTACGAGCAGTACTTC
abundance: .; d_gene: .; j_gene: TRBJ1-5; v_gene: TRBV27; CDR3aa: CASKTQSAGTNQPQHF; CDR3nt: TGTGCCAGCAAGACGCAGTCTGCAGGGACTAATCAGCCCCAGCATTTT
abundance: .; d_gene: .; j_gene: TRBJ1-2; v_gene: TRBV29-1; CDR3aa: CSAAEAPYGYTF; CDR3nt: TGCAGCGCCGCCGAAGCCCCCTATGGCTACACCTTC
abundance: few; d_gene: .; j_gene: TRBJ1-1; v_gene: TRBV19; CDR3aa: CASRVGATEAFF; CDR3nt: TGTGCCAGTCGTGTCGGGGCCACTGAAGCTTTCTTT
abundance: .; d_gene: .; j_gene: TRBJ1-5; v_gene: TRBV9; CDR3aa: CASSVGPYSNQPQHF; CDR3nt: TGTGCCAGCAGCGTAGGCCCTTATAGCAATCAGCCCCAGCATTTT